A selection of T cell receptor beta chains follows, all from one sample in a study of preoperative IRX-2 immunotherapy in early breast cancer. Data came from immunoSEQ multiplex PCR; TCRdb stores just in-frame clones and leaves some out. The sample has a few thousand clones; 79% are singletons. The sequencing used tumor tissue, collected after IRX-2 immunotherapy. These receptors were taken from a human donor with breast cancer. CDR3s include the opening cysteine and the closing phenylalanine or tryptophan. D genes are given only for firm matches. Size values are once, few and many counts, or a class for expanded clones, and some rows have none.

D gene: NA; clone size: NA; V gene: TRBV11-3; J gene: TRBJ1-1; CDR3 DNA: TGTGCCAGCAGCTCGTATGCCGGGACTCTGAACACTGAAGCTTTCTTT; CDR3 protein: CASSSYAGTLNTEAFF
D gene: TRBD1; clone size: NA; V gene: TRBV6-8; J gene: TRBJ2-1; CDR3 DNA: TGTGCCATCAAAACGACAGGGGGCTCTAATGATGAGCAGTTCTTC; CDR3 protein: CAIKTTGGSNDEQFF
D gene: NA; clone size: NA; V gene: TRBV19; J gene: TRBJ1-2; CDR3 DNA: TGTGCCAGTAGTATAGATCGAAAGGGTTTGGGAGGCTACACCTTC; CDR3 protein: CASSIDRKGLGGYTF
D gene: NA; clone size: NA; V gene: TRBV29-1; J gene: TRBJ1-2; CDR3 DNA: TGCAGCGTTTATAGGATGGGAGGCTATGGCTACACCTTC; CDR3 protein: CSVYRMGGYGYTF
D gene: NA; clone size: once; V gene: TRBV5-1; J gene: TRBJ1-4; CDR3 DNA: TGCGCCAGCAGTTTAACGATGGTTGCAACTAATGAAAAACTGTTTTTT; CDR3 protein: CASSLTMVATNEKLFF
D gene: NA; clone size: NA; V gene: TRBV6-4; J gene: TRBJ1-3; CDR3 DNA: TGTGCCATCAGTGAGTCGGGCAGGACCTACTCTGGAAACACCATATATTTT; CDR3 protein: CAISESGRTYSGNTIYF
D gene: TRBD2; clone size: once; V gene: TRBV4-1; J gene: TRBJ2-3; CDR3 DNA: TGCGCCAGCAGCCATCAAGATTGGGGGGGGAGCACAGATACGCAGTATTTT; CDR3 protein: CASSHQDWGGSTDTQYF
D gene: NA; clone size: NA; V gene: TRBV14; J gene: TRBJ2-7; CDR3 DNA: TGTGCCAGCAGCCCGACGACAGTTTCAAGCTCTTACTACGAGCAGTACTTC; CDR3 protein: CASSPTTVSSSYYEQYF
D gene: TRBD1; clone size: few; V gene: TRBV28; J gene: TRBJ1-5; CDR3 DNA: TGTGCCAGCAGTTCCCCCGTATCCGGACAGGACTTTAGCAATCAGCCCCAGCATTTT; CDR3 protein: CASSSPVSGQDFSNQPQHF
D gene: NA; clone size: NA; V gene: TRBV7-5; J gene: TRBJ2-3; CDR3 DNA: TGTGCCAGCAGCTTGCAAGGCAGGGAGTCCACAGATACGCAGTATTTT; CDR3 protein: CASSLQGRESTDTQYF
D gene: NA; clone size: NA; V gene: TRBV12-5; J gene: TRBJ1-2; CDR3 DNA: TGTGCTAGTGGTTTGGACTGGGGTTCTGGCTACACCTTC; CDR3 protein: CASGLDWGSGYTF
D gene: NA; clone size: NA; V gene: TRBV25-1; J gene: TRBJ2-7; CDR3 DNA: TGTGCCAGCAGTGAAGGGGGACTCCTTTCCTACGAGCAGTACTTC; CDR3 protein: CASSEGGLLSYEQYF
D gene: NA; clone size: NA; V gene: TRBV7-2; J gene: TRBJ1-1; CDR3 DNA: TGTGCCAGCAGCACGAGATCGGGACACCAAGCTTTCTTT; CDR3 protein: CASSTRSGHQAFF
D gene: TRBD2; clone size: NA; V gene: TRBV10-2; J gene: TRBJ2-1; CDR3 DNA: TGCGCCAGCAGTGGGACTAGATACAATGAGCAGTTCTTC; CDR3 protein: CASSGTRYNEQFF
D gene: TRBD1; clone size: NA; V gene: TRBV6-8; J gene: TRBJ1-1; CDR3 DNA: TGTGCCAGCAGCGGGACAGGGAGGGTGCTAGGGGCTTTCTTT; CDR3 protein: CASSGTGRVLGAFF
D gene: NA; clone size: NA; V gene: TRBV22-1; J gene: TRBJ2-3; CDR3 DNA: TGTGCCAGCAGTTTAGGACCCAGCACAGATACGCAGTATTTT; CDR3 protein: CASSLGPSTDTQYF
D gene: NA; clone size: once; V gene: TRBV28; J gene: TRBJ1-1; CDR3 DNA: TGTGCCAGCAGTCATACCCCTCAGGGGATGAACACTGAAGCTTTCTTT; CDR3 protein: CASSHTPQGMNTEAFF
D gene: TRBD1; clone size: NA; V gene: TRBV19; J gene: TRBJ1-5; CDR3 DNA: TGTGCCAGTAGTACGACAGGGAGAGGTCAGCCCCAGCATTTT; CDR3 protein: CASSTTGRGQPQHF
D gene: NA; clone size: few; V gene: TRBV29-1; J gene: TRBJ1-1; CDR3 DNA: TGCAGCGTTGGAGGGAGGGCAGCAACCTTCTCTGAAGCTTTCTTT; CDR3 protein: CSVGGRAATFSEAFF
D gene: TRBD1; clone size: NA; V gene: TRBV19; J gene: TRBJ2-4; CDR3 DNA: TGTGCCAGTAGTATCTACAGGGGCTTAGCCAAAAACATTCAGTACTTC; CDR3 protein: CASSIYRGLAKNIQYF
D gene: NA; clone size: NA; V gene: TRBV11-3; J gene: TRBJ1-1; CDR3 DNA: TGTGCCAGCAGCCGGGGGCGGATGAACACTGAAGCTTTCTTT; CDR3 protein: CASSRGRMNTEAFF
D gene: TRBD1; clone size: NA; V gene: TRBV11-3; J gene: TRBJ1-5; CDR3 DNA: TGTGCCAGCAGCCGAGACACAGGGGTTGATAGCAATCAGCCCCAGCATTTT; CDR3 protein: CASSRDTGVDSNQPQHF
D gene: TRBD1; clone size: NA; V gene: TRBV6-8; J gene: TRBJ2-7; CDR3 DNA: TGTGCCAGCAGTTACGCCCCGAGGACAGGCTACGAGCAGTACTTC; CDR3 protein: CASSYAPRTGYEQYF
D gene: NA; clone size: NA; V gene: TRBV5-1; J gene: TRBJ2-1; CDR3 DNA: TGCGCCAGCAGCTTGGAGGCCGGCACCAACAATGAGCAGTTCTTC; CDR3 protein: CASSLEAGTNNEQFF
D gene: NA; clone size: NA; V gene: TRBV30; J gene: TRBJ2-2; CDR3 DNA: TGTGCCTGGAGTCCCGAGGGGTCGGCCGGGGAGCTGTTTTTT; CDR3 protein: CAWSPEGSAGELFF
D gene: TRBD1; clone size: NA; V gene: TRBV23-1; J gene: TRBJ1-3; CDR3 DNA: TGCGCCAGCAGCCTCGCCATACAGGGGGCTGGTGGAAACACCATATATTTT; CDR3 protein: CASSLAIQGAGGNTIYF
D gene: NA; clone size: NA; V gene: TRBV6-8; J gene: TRBJ1-2; CDR3 DNA: TGTGCCAGCAGCAACCCCGGGAGTAACTATGGCTACACCTTC; CDR3 protein: CASSNPGSNYGYTF
D gene: TRBD2; clone size: NA; V gene: TRBV25-1; J gene: TRBJ2-1; CDR3 DNA: TGTGCCAGCAATAATCATCCGGGACTAGCGACCAATGAGCAGTTCTTC; CDR3 protein: CASNNHPGLATNEQFF